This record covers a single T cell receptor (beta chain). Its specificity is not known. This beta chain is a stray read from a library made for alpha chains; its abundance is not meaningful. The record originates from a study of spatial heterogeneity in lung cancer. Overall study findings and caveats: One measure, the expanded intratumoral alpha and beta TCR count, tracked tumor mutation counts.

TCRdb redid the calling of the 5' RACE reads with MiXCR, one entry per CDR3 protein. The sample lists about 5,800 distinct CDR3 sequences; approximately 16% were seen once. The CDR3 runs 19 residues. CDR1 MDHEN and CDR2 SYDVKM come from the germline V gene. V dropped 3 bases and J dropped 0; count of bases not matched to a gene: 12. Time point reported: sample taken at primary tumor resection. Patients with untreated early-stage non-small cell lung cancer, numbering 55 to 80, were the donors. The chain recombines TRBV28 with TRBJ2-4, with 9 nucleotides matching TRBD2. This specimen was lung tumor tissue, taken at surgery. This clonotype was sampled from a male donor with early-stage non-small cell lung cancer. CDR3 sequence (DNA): TGTGCCAGCAGTTTTCTTAGCGGGGGACCTCTTATAGCCAAAAACATTCAGTACTTC. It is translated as CASSFLSGGPLIAKNIQYF.